The entry below describes one TCR beta chain. Its antigen is not known. The data are from a study of shared clonotypes between healthy human individuals. Study results and limitations: Roughly 4.6% of naive CD4 clonotypes were common to several donors.

CDR3 length: 18 residues. Germline-derived CDR1 and CDR2 are MGHRA and YSYEKL. The junction had 12 bases not matched to a gene; V was cut back by 0 bases and J by 7 bases. A CD45RA-negative memory subset and a CD45RA+ naive subset were separated from the CD4+ cells. The authors split each subset's genomic DNA evenly across several immunoSEQ plates. The sorted-subset replicate PCRs were given around 200 ng DNA, which is roughly 30,000 T cell genomes. Assay: immunoSEQ multiplex PCR; the TCRdb copy retains only in-frame clones and omits some. In the table there are roughly 700,000 clones, around 72% of which are singletons.

V is TRBV4-1 and J is TRBJ2-2; 9 bases are shared with TRBD2. Sequenced material: memory CD4+ T cells sorted from blood. Described subset: CD45RA-negative fraction. The receptor was isolated from a woman in her thirties in good health. This chain's CDR3 is CASSQERREGREIGELFF. DNA of the CDR3: TGCGCCAGCAGCCAAGAAAGGCGGGAGGGGCGGGAGATCGGGGAGCTGTTTTTT.